This entry lists 18 T cell receptor beta chains sequenced from one sample in a study of shared clonotypes between healthy human individuals. Data came from immunoSEQ multiplex PCR; TCRdb stores just in-frame clones and leaves some out. The profile covers roughly 1 million clones, with about 84% appearing a single time and more than 0.45% taken by the ten largest. The sample comprised memory CD4+ T cells from PBMCs. Subset indicated: CD45RA-negative fraction. All receptors come from a man between 18 and 35 years old in good health. Some clones in this sample may be carry-over from other donors' samples.

The chain carries TRBV10-3 and TRBJ1-1; D is possibly TRBD1 (5 bases). This CDR3 region has 11 residues. In germline, CDR1 is ENHRY, CDR2 SYGVKD. Trimming stripped 10 bases from V and 5 bases from J, with 11 bases between. The DNA for the CDR3 is TGTGCCACAGGGAGCGGTACTGAAGCTTTCTTT. Amino acids: CATGSGTEAFF.

V and J are TRBV5-6 and TRBJ1-4, with D perhaps TRBD1 (6 bases). V was pared by 4 bases and J by 5 bases, with 9 bases between. Germline V gene lookup returns CDR1 SGHDT and CDR2 YYEEEE. The CDR3 runs to 13 residues. CDR3 protein: CASSVDSNEKLFF. Written as DNA, the CDR3 is TGTGCCAGCAGCGTGGACAGCAATGAAAAACTGTTTTTT.

The J gene is TRBJ2-7, the V gene TRBV7-9; D may be TRBD1 (6 bases). Trimming pared 5 bases from V and 2 bases from J, leaving 16 bases between. CDR1 and CDR2 from the germline V gene are SEHNR and FQNEAQ (reference sequence). This CDR3 comprises 15 residues. This chain's CDR3 is CASSGTGTRAYEQYF. CDR3 coding DNA: TGTGCCAGCAGCGGTACCGGGACAAGGGCCTACGAGCAGTACTTC.

This clone was detected only a few times. The J gene is TRBJ1-5, the V gene TRBV30; possibly TRBD1 for D (6 bases). Per the germline V gene, CDR1 is GTSNPN and CDR2 is SVGIG (reference sequence). V shed 2 bases and J shed 2 bases, with 16 bases lying between them. The CDR3 covers 16 residues. The CDR3 DNA is TGTGCCTGGAGTTCTACAGGGAGGGCGCGCAATCAGCCCCAGCATTTT. It encodes CAWSSTGRARNQPQHF.

In the case of this clone: It may be a read error: a sequence one base away is much more abundant. The same CDR3 can be traced to other DNA sequences in this sample. The chain couples TRBV6-5 to TRBJ2-7; D ambiguous. From germline, CDR1 is MNHEY and CDR2 SVGAGI. Between the trimmed V and J ends, which lost 8 bases and 0 bases, there was a span of 5 bases. This CDR3 has 11 amino acids. CDR3 residues: CASRSSYEQYF. CDR3 nucleotides: TGTGCCAGCCGGAGCTCCTACGAGCAGTACTTC.

The rearrangement joins TRBV5-5 to TRBJ2-3, with a weak D call TRBD2 (5 bases). Trimming took off 5 bases at V and 9 bases at J, with 25 bases between the two ends. CDR1 is SGHKS, CDR2 YYEKEE, per germline (reference sequence). The CDR3 runs 16 residues. CDR3 amino acids: CASRPLREPSAATQYF. As DNA, the CDR3 is TGTGCCAGCAGACCTTTGAGGGAGCCCTCCGCAGCCACGCAGTATTTT.

About this clone: This sample includes further DNA sequences coding for the same CDR3. The gene calls are TRBV2 and TRBJ2-7; TRBD1 aligns across 9 bases. Trimming took 6 bases from V and 4 from J; bases not matched to a gene: 1. Germline V gene data show CDR1 as SNHLY and CDR2 as FYNNEI. This CDR3 has 12 amino acids. CDR3 bases: TGTGCCAGCAGGGACAGGGGATACGAGCAGTACTTC. It is translated as CASRDRGYEQYF.

The chain joins TRBV9 to TRBJ2-5, with D uncertain. Germline CDR1 and CDR2: SGDLS and YYNGEE. The CDR3 covers 13 residues. The V gene lost 3 bases and the J gene lost 10 bases, with 16 bases spanning the gap. CDR3 sequence: CASSGGPNEFQYF. The CDR3 bases are TGTGCCAGCAGCGGCGGCCCCAATGAGTTCCAGTACTTC.

The V and J genes are TRBV6-4 and TRBJ2-3; no definite D call. CDR1 MRHNA and CDR2 SNTAGT come from the germline V gene. This CDR3 region has 13 residues. Trimming removed 8 bases at V and 4 bases at J, with 13 bases between. The CDR3 loop is CASRRSLADTQYF. The CDR3 region has the DNA TGTGCCAGCCGAAGATCCCTTGCAGATACGCAGTATTTT.

The V call is TRBV28, the J call TRBJ2-5, with D maybe TRBD2 (5 bases). The V gene's germline CDR1 is MDHEN and CDR2 SYDVKM. The CDR3 loop spans 14 amino acids. Trimming left V 1 base short and J 2 bases short, with 8 bases between. The CDR3 nucleotides read TGTGCCAGCAGTTTATATGGACTTCAAGAGACCCAGTACTTC. It encodes CASSLYGLQETQYF.

CDR3 sequence: CASSSWRDVNTEAFF. CDR3 bases: TGTGCCAGCAGCTCCTGGAGGGATGTGAACACTGAAGCTTTCTTT. The genes are TRBV7-9 and TRBJ1-1; D gene uncertain. Germline assignment: CDR1 SEHNR and CDR2 FQNEAQ (reference sequence). The ends were cut back, 4 bases at V and 0 bases at J, with 12 bases in the middle. The CDR3 has 15 residues.

This clone showed up just a few times. The chain is built from TRBV10-3 and TRBJ1-5; D gene unclear. V gave up 6 bases and J gave up 2 bases, with 11 bases separating them. The germline gives CDR1 ENHRY, CDR2 SYGVKD. The CDR3 consists of 14 residues. The CDR3 sequence is CAIRVGEGNQPQHF. The CDR3 DNA reads as TGTGCCATCAGGGTCGGGGAGGGCAATCAGCCCCAGCATTTT.

The gene calls are TRBV5-6 and TRBJ2-6; D remains ambiguous. The CDR3 runs 18 residues. Germline V gene data show CDR1 as SGHDT and CDR2 as YYEEEE. V dropped 0 bases and J dropped 0 bases, with 13 bases sitting between them. As DNA, the CDR3 is TGTGCCAGCAGCTTGGTTGCGGTGGGGAACTCTGGGGCCAACGTCCTGACTTTC. It translates to CASSLVAVGNSGANVLTF. The whole variable domain, filled in from reference TRBV5-6 and TRBJ2-6, reads DAGVTQSPTHLIKTRGQQVTLRCSPKSGHDTVSWYQQALGQGPQFIFQYYEEEERQRGNFPDRFSGHQFPNYSSELNVNALLLGDSALYLCASSLVAVGNSGANVLTFGAGSRLTVL.

V is TRBV5-1 and J is TRBJ2-3, with TRBD2 identical over 14 bases. The junction had 4 bases not matched to a gene; V was cut back by 4 bases and J by 0 bases. Per germline, CDR1 SGHRS and CDR2 YFSETQ. The CDR3 runs 17 residues. The chain's CDR3 is CASSRWTSGGSTDTQYF. DNA for the CDR3: TGCGCCAGCAGCCGATGGACTAGCGGGGGGAGCACAGATACGCAGTATTTT.

The chain combines TRBV6-1 with TRBJ1-1; TRBD1 might be the D (5 bases). Germline assignment: CDR1 MNHNS and CDR2 SASEGT. V gave up 4 bases and J gave up 1 base, with 7 bases separating them. This CDR3 region has 13 residues. CDR3 sequence reads: CASSGTRNTEAFF. DNA for the CDR3: TGTGCCAGCAGTGGGACAAGGAACACTGAAGCTTTCTTT.

The V and J genes are TRBV10-3 and TRBJ1-2; weak D call: TRBD1 (5 bases). V was clipped by 10 bases and J by 2 bases, with 14 bases between them. The CDR3 runs 13 residues. Germline CDR1 is ENHRY and CDR2 is SYGVKD. CDR3 residues: CATRGGGNYGYTF. CDR3 nucleotide sequence: TGTGCCACCCGGGGCGGGGGGAACTATGGCTACACCTTC.

Notes on this clone: One base away lies a much larger clone, so this may be a sequencing read error. The chain couples TRBV5-1 to TRBJ2-7; D ambiguous. Germline CDR1 is SGHRS and CDR2 is YFSETQ. Trimming removed 2 bases at V and 3 bases at J, with 6 bases between. CDR3 size: 12 residues. DNA of the CDR3: TGCGCCAGCAGCTTCGACAACTACGAGCAGTACTTC. It codes for CASSFDNYEQYF.

This clone was seen once. This rearrangement joins TRBV29-1 to TRBJ2-5; 8 nucleotides line up with TRBD2. V lost 7 bases and J lost 11; bases outside the gene matches: 18. This CDR3 contains 14 residues. Germline V gives CDR1 SQVTM, CDR2 ANQGSEA. The CDR3 sequence: CSARRGGPSEEQYF. The DNA for the CDR3 is TGCAGCGCCAGACGGGGGGGACCCTCGGAGGAGCAGTACTTC. The variable domain in full, with the rest retrieved from reference TRBV29-1 and TRBJ2-5, is SAVISQKPSRDICQRGTSLTIQCQVDSQVTMMFWYRQQPGQSLTLIATANQGSEATYESGFVIDKFPISRPNLTFSTLTVSNMSPEDSSIYLCSARRGGPSEEQYFGPGTRLLVL.